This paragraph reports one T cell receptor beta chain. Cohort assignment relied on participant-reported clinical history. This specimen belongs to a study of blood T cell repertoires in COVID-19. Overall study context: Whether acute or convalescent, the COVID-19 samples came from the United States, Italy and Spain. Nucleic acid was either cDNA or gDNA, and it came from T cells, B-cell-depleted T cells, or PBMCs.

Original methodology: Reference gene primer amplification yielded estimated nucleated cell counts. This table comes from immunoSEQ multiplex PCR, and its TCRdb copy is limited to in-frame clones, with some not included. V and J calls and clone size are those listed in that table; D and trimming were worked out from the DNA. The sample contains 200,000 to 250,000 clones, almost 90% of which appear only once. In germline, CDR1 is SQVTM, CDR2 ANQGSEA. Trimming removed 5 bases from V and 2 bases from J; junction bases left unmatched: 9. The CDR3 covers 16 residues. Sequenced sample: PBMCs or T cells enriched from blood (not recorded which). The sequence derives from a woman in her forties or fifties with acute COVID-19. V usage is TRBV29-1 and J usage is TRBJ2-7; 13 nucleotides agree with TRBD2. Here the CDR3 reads CSVTHQGLAGAYEQYF. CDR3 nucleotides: TGCAGCGTTACCCATCAAGGACTAGCGGGGGCCTACGAGCAGTACTTC.